A selection of T cell receptor beta chains follows, all from one sample in a study of CD8 T cells in ankylosing spondylitis. TCRdb ran MiXCR on the 5' RACE reads and lists one entry per CDR3 protein. The data hold over 700,000 distinct CDR3 sequences, with 15% to 20% observed a single time. The material sequenced was blood, either unsorted or a sorted T cell fraction (not recorded which). The receptors originated from a male donor with ankylosing spondylitis. CDR3s include the opening cysteine and the closing phenylalanine or tryptophan. Fields, in order: J gene, V gene, D gene, clone size, CDR3 protein, CDR3 DNA. A D gene is named only where the DNA matches it firmly. Clone size appears in some rows only: once, few, many, or a class for an expanded clone.

J gene: TRBJ1-6
V gene: TRBV20-1
D gene: NA
clone size: NA
CDR3 protein: CSANKGDVGNSPLHF
CDR3 DNA: TGCAGTGCTAATAAGGGGGACGTGGGTAATTCACCCCTCCACTTT

J gene: TRBJ1-1
V gene: TRBV6-2/TRBV6-3
D gene: NA
clone size: few
CDR3 protein: CASVRGPYTEAFF
CDR3 DNA: TGTGCCAGCGTTCGGGGGCCATACACTGAAGCTTTCTTT

J gene: TRBJ1-1
V gene: TRBV20-1
D gene: TRBD1
clone size: few
CDR3 protein: CSARDVRGRDEAFF
CDR3 DNA: TGCAGTGCTAGAGATGTCAGGGGGCGGGATGAAGCTTTCTTT

J gene: TRBJ1-1
V gene: TRBV29-1
D gene: NA
clone size: NA
CDR3 protein: CSVMKIGKGGNTEAFF
CDR3 DNA: TGCAGCGTCATGAAGATCGGGAAGGGTGGGAACACTGAAGCTTTCTTT

J gene: TRBJ2-5
V gene: TRBV20-1
D gene: TRBD2
clone size: few
CDR3 protein: CSARDALAGTQETQYF
CDR3 DNA: TGCAGTGCTAGAGATGCATTAGCGGGGACTCAAGAGACCCAGTACTTC

J gene: TRBJ2-6
V gene: TRBV4-3
D gene: NA
clone size: once
CDR3 protein: CASSQGKGLGANVLTF
CDR3 DNA: TGCGCCAGCAGCCAAGGTAAAGGGCTTGGGGCCAACGTCCTGACTTTC

J gene: TRBJ1-1
V gene: TRBV25-1
D gene: TRBD1
clone size: many
CDR3 protein: CASSESPPTGDTEAFF
CDR3 DNA: TGTGCCAGCAGTGAATCCCCACCGACAGGGGACACTGAAGCTTTCTTT

J gene: TRBJ2-1
V gene: TRBV12-3/TRBV12-4
D gene: TRBD2
clone size: once
CDR3 protein: CASSPSGRDYNEQFF
CDR3 DNA: TGTGCCAGCAGCCCCAGCGGGAGAGACTACAATGAGCAGTTCTTC

J gene: TRBJ2-5
V gene: TRBV7-3
D gene: NA
clone size: NA
CDR3 protein: CASSLTAGETQYF
CDR3 DNA: TGTGCCAGCAGCTTAACAGCGGGCGAGACCCAGTACTTC

J gene: TRBJ1-4
V gene: TRBV12-3/TRBV12-4
D gene: NA
clone size: NA
CDR3 protein: CASTKYGDLNEKLFF
CDR3 DNA: TGTGCCAGCACCAAATACGGTGATTTGAATGAAAAACTGTTTTTT

J gene: TRBJ2-7
V gene: TRBV7-9
D gene: TRBD1
clone size: NA
CDR3 protein: CASSHDRTGFHEQYF
CDR3 DNA: TGTGCCAGCAGCCACGATCGGACAGGGTTCCACGAGCAGTACTTC

J gene: TRBJ1-1
V gene: TRBV29-1
D gene: NA
clone size: many
CDR3 protein: CSVSPRRGTEAFF
CDR3 DNA: TGCAGCGTTAGCCCCCGGCGGGGCACTGAAGCTTTCTTT

J gene: TRBJ1-1
V gene: TRBV12-3/TRBV12-4
D gene: NA
clone size: many
CDR3 protein: CASSWGTEAFF
CDR3 DNA: TGTGCCAGCAGCTGGGGGACTGAAGCTTTCTTT

J gene: TRBJ2-3
V gene: TRBV20-1
D gene: TRBD1
clone size: NA
CDR3 protein: CSAQPGQKTDTQYF
CDR3 DNA: TGCAGTGCTCAGCCGGGACAGAAAACAGATACGCAGTATTTT

J gene: TRBJ1-1
V gene: TRBV18
D gene: NA
clone size: NA
CDR3 protein: CASSPLEVRTEAFF
CDR3 DNA: TGTGCCAGCTCACCTCTCGAAGTTCGTACTGAAGCTTTCTTT

J gene: TRBJ1-2
V gene: TRBV6-2/TRBV6-3
D gene: NA
clone size: few
CDR3 protein: CASSRAEGNYGYTF
CDR3 DNA: TGTGCCAGCAGCCGAGCTGAGGGTAACTATGGCTACACCTTC

J gene: TRBJ2-5
V gene: TRBV21-1
D gene: NA
clone size: few
CDR3 protein: CASSTPTPITKGETQYF
CDR3 DNA: TGTGCCAGCAGCACCCCCACCCCAATAACAAAGGGGGAGACCCAGTACTTC

J gene: TRBJ1-1
V gene: TRBV7-8
D gene: NA
clone size: many
CDR3 protein: CASTQGQTLGTEAFF
CDR3 DNA: TGTGCCAGCACCCAAGGGCAGACCCTGGGCACTGAAGCTTTCTTT

J gene: TRBJ2-2
V gene: TRBV12-3/TRBV12-4
D gene: NA
clone size: NA
CDR3 protein: CASSLGAGPNTGELFF
CDR3 DNA: TGTGCCAGCAGTTTGGGGGCGGGACCGAACACCGGGGAGCTGTTTTTT

J gene: TRBJ1-4
V gene: TRBV29-1
D gene: NA
clone size: NA
CDR3 protein: CSVESRDEKLFF
CDR3 DNA: TGCAGCGTTGAAAGCAGGGACGAAAAACTGTTTTTT

J gene: TRBJ2-5
V gene: TRBV7-9
D gene: NA
clone size: NA
CDR3 protein: CASSLGIPETQYF
CDR3 DNA: TGTGCCAGCAGCTTAGGTATTCCGGAGACCCAGTACTTC

J gene: TRBJ2-1
V gene: TRBV29-1
D gene: NA
clone size: few
CDR3 protein: CSARDGRYNEQFF
CDR3 DNA: TGCAGCGCCCGGGACGGAAGATACAATGAGCAGTTCTTC

J gene: TRBJ1-3
V gene: TRBV4-2
D gene: TRBD1
clone size: NA
CDR3 protein: CASSQDYRGRGNTIYF
CDR3 DNA: TGTGCCAGCAGCCAAGATTACAGGGGGCGTGGAAACACCATATATTTT

J gene: TRBJ2-6
V gene: TRBV4-1
D gene: NA
clone size: few
CDR3 protein: CASSHFSSGANVLTF
CDR3 DNA: TGCGCCAGCAGCCATTTTAGCTCTGGGGCCAACGTCCTGACTTTC

J gene: TRBJ2-2
V gene: TRBV4-2
D gene: NA
clone size: few
CDR3 protein: CASSQQLDNTGELFF
CDR3 DNA: TGTGCCAGCAGCCAGCAGCTTGACAACACCGGGGAGCTGTTTTTT

J gene: TRBJ1-2
V gene: TRBV20-1
D gene: NA
clone size: NA
CDR3 protein: CSARDSGGFDGYTF
CDR3 DNA: TGCAGTGCTAGAGATTCGGGGGGCTTCGATGGCTACACCTTC

J gene: TRBJ1-1
V gene: TRBV20-1
D gene: NA
clone size: NA
CDR3 protein: CSARGSGTRVTEAFF
CDR3 DNA: TGCAGTGCTAGAGGCTCAGGGACAAGAGTCACTGAAGCTTTCTTT

J gene: TRBJ2-2
V gene: TRBV29-1
D gene: NA
clone size: few
CDR3 protein: CSVTQTTGELFF
CDR3 DNA: TGCAGCGTAACACAGACCACCGGGGAGCTGTTTTTT

J gene: TRBJ1-1
V gene: TRBV29-1
D gene: TRBD1
clone size: few
CDR3 protein: CSVDRGDFTEAFF
CDR3 DNA: TGCAGCGTCGACAGGGGGGATTTCACTGAAGCTTTCTTT

J gene: TRBJ1-1
V gene: TRBV7-6
D gene: NA
clone size: many
CDR3 protein: CASSQGNTEAFF
CDR3 DNA: TGTGCCAGCAGCCAAGGGAACACTGAAGCTTTCTTT

J gene: TRBJ2-4
V gene: TRBV4-3
D gene: NA
clone size: many
CDR3 protein: CASSQDPRQAAKNIQYF
CDR3 DNA: TGCGCCAGCAGCCAAGATCCGCGACAAGCGGCCAAAAACATTCAGTACTTC

J gene: TRBJ1-3
V gene: TRBV6-5
D gene: NA
clone size: NA
CDR3 protein: CASSYSTGGSGNTIYF
CDR3 DNA: TGTGCCAGCAGTTACTCGACAGGCGGATCTGGAAACACCATATATTTT

J gene: TRBJ2-7
V gene: TRBV29-1
D gene: TRBD1
clone size: few
CDR3 protein: CSVGDRLSYEQYF
CDR3 DNA: TGCAGCGTTGGGGACAGACTCTCCTACGAGCAGTACTTC

J gene: TRBJ2-1
V gene: TRBV10-3
D gene: TRBD2
clone size: many
CDR3 protein: CATGPGTSGNNEQFF
CDR3 DNA: TGTGCCACAGGACCCGGGACTAGCGGGAACAATGAGCAGTTCTTC

J gene: TRBJ2-5
V gene: TRBV6-1
D gene: NA
clone size: few
CDR3 protein: CASEPGTLRETQYF
CDR3 DNA: TGTGCCAGCGAGCCGGGGACCCTGAGGGAGACCCAGTACTTC

J gene: TRBJ2-1
V gene: TRBV4-1
D gene: NA
clone size: few
CDR3 protein: CASSQGGPQSYNEQFF
CDR3 DNA: TGCGCCAGCAGCCAAGGAGGTCCTCAGTCCTACAATGAGCAGTTCTTC

J gene: TRBJ2-2
V gene: TRBV10-2
D gene: TRBD2
clone size: NA
CDR3 protein: CASSEGLAGYTGELFF
CDR3 DNA: TGCGCCAGCAGTGAAGGACTAGCGGGGTACACCGGGGAGCTGTTTTTT

J gene: TRBJ2-7
V gene: TRBV18
D gene: TRBD1
clone size: NA
CDR3 protein: CASSRGTDPYEQYF
CDR3 DNA: TGTGCCAGCTCACGAGGGACAGATCCCTACGAGCAGTACTTC

J gene: TRBJ2-7
V gene: TRBV5-1
D gene: TRBD1
clone size: few
CDR3 protein: CASSYWTGYEQYF
CDR3 DNA: TGCGCCAGCAGCTACTGGACAGGCTACGAGCAGTACTTC

J gene: TRBJ2-7
V gene: TRBV6-1
D gene: NA
clone size: few
CDR3 protein: CASTSRGDPRGIYEQYF
CDR3 DNA: TGTGCCAGCACCTCACGGGGAGACCCACGCGGGATCTACGAGCAGTACTTC

J gene: TRBJ1-1
V gene: TRBV12-5
D gene: TRBD1
clone size: few
CDR3 protein: CASASQGAAEAFF
CDR3 DNA: TGTGCTAGTGCCTCACAGGGGGCGGCCGAAGCTTTCTTT